These T cell receptor beta chains were read from a single sample in a study of T cells in Graves' hyperthyroidism and ophthalmopathy. TCRdb independently ran MiXCR on the multiplex PCR reads; one entry per CDR3 protein. The sample shows 700,000 to 850,000 distinct CDR3 sequences, over 35% of them seen only once. Sample: blood. The receptors originated from a woman in her thirties or forties with Graves' hyperthyroidism. Both conserved end residues are part of each CDR3. The order of the fields is J gene, D gene, clone size, V gene, CDR3 DNA, CDR3 protein. D genes are given only for firm matches. The size of a clone is reported for some rows only, either as once, few or many, or as a class for expanded clones.

>TRBJ2-5|NA|many|TRBV7-9
TGTGCCAGCAGCTTAGGATCTATAGAGACCCAGTACTTC
CASSLGSIETQYF
>TRBJ1-5|NA|many|TRBV10-3
TGTGCCATCAGTGACAGTCTGAAGCAGCCCCAGCATTTT
CAISDSLKQPQHF
>TRBJ2-3|TRBD1|once|TRBV19
TGTGCCAGTAGTACCGTGACAGGGGGAGGTAGGACAGATACGCAGTATTTT
CASSTVTGGGRTDTQYF
>TRBJ1-6|NA|many|TRBV13
TGTGCCAGCAGCTCGAAACCTCTTAATTCACCCCTCCACTTT
CASSSKPLNSPLHF
>TRBJ1-6|TRBD1|NA|TRBV6-6
TGTGCCAGCAGTTACTTCACAGGGGATAATTCACCCCTCCACTTT
CASSYFTGDNSPLHF
>TRBJ2-3|NA|many|TRBV7-2
TGTGCCAGCAGCTTCGCAGATACGCAGTATTTT
CASSFADTQYF
>TRBJ1-2|NA|NA|TRBV11-2
TGCGCCAGCAGCCCCCGACGGGGTACCCATGGCTACACCTTC
CASSPRRGTHGYTF
>TRBJ1-2|NA|many|TRBV2
TGTGCCAGCTATACTATGGCCTCTAACTATGGCTACACCTTC
CASYTMASNYGYTF
>TRBJ1-1|NA|many|TRBV4-3
TGCGCCAGCAGCCAAGCGGCCCGGCGGACTGAAGCTTTCTTT
CASSQAARRTEAFF
>TRBJ1-5|TRBD1|few|TRBV11-2
TGTGCCAGCAGCTTAGGTCGGGGGACAGGGTATAGCAATCAGCCCCAGCATTTT
CASSLGRGTGYSNQPQHF
>TRBJ1-5|NA|many|TRBV20-1
TGCAGTGGCAAGCAGGGAGATCAGCCCCAGCATTTT
CSGKQGDQPQHF
>TRBJ1-5|NA|NA|TRBV5-1
TGCGCCAGCAGCACTGGAGAGCACGTCAATCAGCCCCAGCATTTT
CASSTGEHVNQPQHF
>TRBJ1-1|NA|many|TRBV10-1
TGCGCCAGCAGTGATAAGAGGGACACTGAAGCTTTCTTT
CASSDKRDTEAFF
>TRBJ1-2|TRBD1|NA|TRBV7-9
TGTGCCAGCAGCCTTACGACAGGGTACTACACCTTC
CASSLTTGYYTF
>TRBJ2-7|TRBD2|NA|TRBV6-5
TGTGCCAGCAGTTACGAGACTAGCGGTCCCTACGAGCAGTACTTC
CASSYETSGPYEQYF
>TRBJ1-2|TRBD1|NA|TRBV5-1
TGCGCCAGCAGCCGGACAGGGTCTGCCACTTGGTATGGCTACACCTTC
CASSRTGSATWYGYTF
>TRBJ1-1|NA|many|TRBV7-2
TGTGCCAGCAGCCCTCTGGGACATATGAACACTGAAGCTTTCTTT
CASSPLGHMNTEAFF
>TRBJ1-1|TRBD1|many|TRBV10-3
TGTGCCATCACCAGGGGGGAGAACACTGAAGCTTTCTTT
CAITRGENTEAFF
>TRBJ1-1|TRBD1|NA|TRBV7-9
TGCGCCAGCAGCTCAGGGACAGGGACGAACACTGAAGCTTTCTTT
CASSSGTGTNTEAFF
>TRBJ2-6|NA|few|TRBV4-2
TGTGCCAGCAGCCAACTGGCAGGCTCTGGGGCCAACGTCCTGACTTTC
CASSQLAGSGANVLTF